A selection of T cell receptor beta chains follows, all from one sample in a study of shared clonotypes between healthy human individuals. The data were produced by immunoSEQ multiplex PCR, yet TCRdb's version contains in-frame clones alone and is incomplete. The sample contains around 1,000,000 clones, 70% to 80% of which appear only once. Sequences were obtained from memory CD4+ T cells from PBMCs. The receptors were sampled from a man aged 18 to 35 in good health. Some clones in this sample may be carry-over from other donors' samples. Each CDR3 is given with its conserved first and last residue. The D gene is left open where the match is weak. Some rows have no size entry. The others give once, few or many, or a class for an expanded clone.

J gene	clone size	V gene	D gene	CDR3 protein	CDR3 DNA
TRBJ1-2	-	TRBV25-1	-	CASSPGGVIGYTF	TGTGCCAGCAGTCCCGGGGGGGTTATTGGCTACACCTTC
TRBJ2-1	-	TRBV5-1	-	CASSPTDRPYNEQFF	TGCGCCAGCAGCCCTACGGACAGACCCTACAATGAGCAGTTCTTC
TRBJ2-5	-	TRBV29-1	TRBD2	CSVGASGETQYF	TGCAGCGTTGGGGCTAGCGGGGAGACCCAGTACTTC
TRBJ2-3	few	TRBV6-6	-	CASSIGDTQYF	TGTGCCAGCAGCATCGGGGATACGCAGTATTTT
TRBJ1-5	-	TRBV30	-	CAWSGASNQPQHF	TGTGCCTGGAGTGGGGCCTCTAATCAGCCCCAGCATTTT
TRBJ2-4	-	TRBV30	-	CAWSPLATLSKNIQYF	TGTGCCTGGAGTCCCTTAGCTACGCTATCCAAAAACATTCAGTACTTC
TRBJ2-1	-	TRBV25-1	TRBD2	CASSESSLADSNEQFF	TGTGCCAGCAGTGAATCGTCACTAGCGGATAGCAATGAGCAGTTCTTC
TRBJ2-7	-	TRBV28	-	CASSFSPGSPYEQYF	TGTGCCAGCAGTTTTTCCCCAGGGAGTCCCTACGAGCAGTACTTC
TRBJ2-7	few	TRBV7-9	-	CASSFQGLREQYF	TGTGCCAGCAGCTTTCAGGGATTGAGGGAGCAGTACTTC
TRBJ2-7	-	TRBV30	TRBD2	CAWSLLAGGSYEQYF	TGTGCCTGGAGTCTCCTAGCGGGAGGCTCCTACGAGCAGTACTTC
TRBJ2-2	-	TRBV7-7	TRBD1	CASSTRQGLHTGELFF	TGTGCCAGCAGCACCCGACAGGGGCTACACACCGGGGAGCTGTTTTTT
TRBJ2-7	-	TRBV6-5	-	CASSPLPWTYEQYF	TGTGCCAGCAGTCCACTTCCCTGGACCTACGAGCAGTACTTC
TRBJ2-4	-	TRBV6-4	TRBD2	CASSVAGGPGNIQYF	TGTGCCAGCAGTGTAGCGGGAGGGCCGGGAAACATTCAGTACTTC
TRBJ1-4	-	TRBV6-5	-	CASRIDRTLEKLFF	TGTGCCAGCAGGATAGACAGGACCCTCGAAAAACTGTTTTTT
TRBJ1-1	-	TRBV30	-	CAWSDGMNTEAFF	TGTGCCTGGAGTGACGGTATGAACACTGAAGCTTTCTTT
TRBJ2-5	-	TRBV5-4	-	CASSIQEETQYF	TGTGCCAGCAGCATTCAGGAAGAGACCCAGTACTTC
TRBJ1-1	-	TRBV6-6	-	CASLRPSGNTEAFF	TGTGCCAGCTTGAGGCCATCTGGGAACACTGAAGCTTTCTTT
TRBJ2-1	-	TRBV28	-	CASRLMGSYNEQFF	TGTGCCAGCAGATTAATGGGAAGCTACAATGAGCAGTTCTTC
TRBJ1-4	once	TRBV19	-	CASSIVRAGDEKLFF	TGTGCCAGTAGTATAGTTCGGGCGGGAGATGAAAAACTGTTTTTT
TRBJ2-7	-	TRBV18	TRBD2	CASSSGRGSEQYF	TGTGCCAGCTCCAGCGGGAGGGGAAGCGAGCAGTACTTC
TRBJ2-3	few	TRBV28	-	CASSLRQSTDTQYF	TGTGCCAGCAGTTTACGCCAGTCCACAGATACGCAGTATTTT
TRBJ1-3	-	TRBV15	-	CATSRDIVSGNTIYF	TGTGCCACCAGCAGGGACATCGTCTCTGGAAACACCATATATTTT
TRBJ2-4	-	TRBV10-3	TRBD2	CAISESGGRGSKNIQYF	TGTGCCATCAGTGAGTCAGGCGGGAGGGGGTCCAAAAACATTCAGTACTTC
TRBJ1-2	-	TRBV12-5	-	CASGLVRRANYGYTF	TGTGCTAGTGGTTTGGTACGGAGAGCTAACTATGGCTACACCTTC
TRBJ1-2	-	TRBV28	-	CASSTTAYGYTF	TGTGCCAGCAGTACGACAGCATATGGCTACACCTTC
TRBJ2-7	-	TRBV28	TRBD2	CASSFSGTVTYEQYF	TGTGCCAGCAGTTTTAGCGGGACGGTAACCTACGAGCAGTACTTC
TRBJ2-1	-	TRBV5-1	-	CASSGGARYNEQFF	TGCGCCAGCAGCGGAGGGGCGAGGTACAATGAGCAGTTCTTC
TRBJ1-5	-	TRBV10-3	TRBD1	CALDRERLSNQPQHF	TGTGCCTTGGACAGGGAACGGTTGAGCAATCAGCCCCAGCATTTT
TRBJ2-1	-	TRBV5-8	-	CASSWANEQFF	TGTGCCAGCAGTTGGGCCAATGAGCAGTTCTTC
TRBJ2-3	-	TRBV9	-	CASTFRGSVTDTQYF	TGTGCCAGCACGTTTAGAGGGTCGGTCACAGATACGCAGTATTTT
TRBJ2-7	-	TRBV7-9	-	CASNPASALYEQYF	TGTGCCAGCAACCCGGCATCAGCCCTATACGAGCAGTACTTC
TRBJ1-5	-	TRBV28	-	CASSLRPGADQPQHF	TGTGCCAGCAGTCTCAGACCCGGGGCCGATCAGCCCCAGCATTTT
TRBJ2-3	-	TRBV6-5	TRBD2	CASSYSIGRASAF	TGTGCCAGCAGTTACTCGATAGGGAGGGCTAGCGCTTTT
TRBJ1-1	few	TRBV28	-	CASSETGAYEAFF	TGTGCCAGCAGTGAAACCGGGGCCTATGAAGCTTTCTTT
TRBJ2-1	-	TRBV2	TRBD1	CATKRGPGNEQFF	TGTGCCACCAAGAGGGGGCCGGGGAATGAGCAGTTCTTC
TRBJ2-1	-	TRBV9	TRBD2	CASSGTQRGGYNEQFF	TGTGCCAGCAGCGGCACACAGCGGGGGGGATACAATGAGCAGTTCTTC
TRBJ1-1	-	TRBV25-1	-	CASSGFSGSTEAFF	TGTGCCAGCAGTGGCTTTTCGGGAAGCACTGAAGCTTTCTTT
TRBJ2-1	-	TRBV6-6	-	CASSRTSSSYNEQFF	TGTGCCAGCAGCCGGACCTCCAGCTCCTACAATGAGCAGTTCTTC
TRBJ2-7	-	TRBV15	TRBD1	CATYAKGTGFYEQYF	TGTGCCACCTACGCTAAGGGGACAGGTTTCTACGAGCAGTACTTC
TRBJ2-7	-	TRBV28	-	CASSLSEQYF	TGTGCCAGCAGTTTGAGCGAGCAGTACTTC
TRBJ1-5	-	TRBV7-2	-	CASSFGRDYSNQPQHF	TGTGCCAGCAGCTTCGGACGGGACTATAGCAATCAGCCCCAGCATTTT
TRBJ2-7	-	TRBV5-4	TRBD1	CASSVDRGAYEQYF	TGTGCCAGCAGCGTGGACAGGGGGGCCTACGAGCAGTACTTC
TRBJ1-2	-	TRBV27	TRBD1	CASSRTGGFGYTF	TGTGCCAGCAGTCGGACAGGGGGCTTCGGCTACACCTTC
TRBJ2-5	-	TRBV5-4	TRBD2	CASSLRSPGGETQYF	TGTGCCAGCAGCTTGAGGTCCCCCGGGGGGGAGACCCAGTACTTC
TRBJ2-2	few	TRBV5-6	-	CASSSSQGPGELFF	TGTGCCAGCAGCTCAAGCCAGGGGCCCGGGGAGCTGTTTTTT
TRBJ1-1	once	TRBV28	-	CASSLYGTEAFF	TGTGCCAGCAGTTTATATGGCACTGAAGCTTTCTTT
TRBJ1-2	once	TRBV30	TRBD1	CAWSVKGAGGYTF	TGTGCCTGGAGTGTGAAGGGGGCGGGTGGCTACACCTTC
TRBJ1-2	-	TRBV4-2	-	CASSQISGRNYGYTF	TGTGCCAGCAGCCAAATTTCCGGACGTAACTATGGCTACACCTTC
TRBJ2-1	-	TRBV2	-	CASSTQGNEQFF	TGTGCCAGCAGTACCCAGGGCAATGAGCAGTTCTTC
TRBJ2-7	-	TRBV9	-	CASSVGQGTSSYEQYF	TGTGCCAGCAGCGTAGGCCAGGGGACGAGCTCCTACGAGCAGTACTTC
TRBJ2-5	-	TRBV4-3	-	CASSQVIGSETQYF	TGCGCCAGCAGCCAAGTGATAGGATCAGAGACCCAGTACTTC